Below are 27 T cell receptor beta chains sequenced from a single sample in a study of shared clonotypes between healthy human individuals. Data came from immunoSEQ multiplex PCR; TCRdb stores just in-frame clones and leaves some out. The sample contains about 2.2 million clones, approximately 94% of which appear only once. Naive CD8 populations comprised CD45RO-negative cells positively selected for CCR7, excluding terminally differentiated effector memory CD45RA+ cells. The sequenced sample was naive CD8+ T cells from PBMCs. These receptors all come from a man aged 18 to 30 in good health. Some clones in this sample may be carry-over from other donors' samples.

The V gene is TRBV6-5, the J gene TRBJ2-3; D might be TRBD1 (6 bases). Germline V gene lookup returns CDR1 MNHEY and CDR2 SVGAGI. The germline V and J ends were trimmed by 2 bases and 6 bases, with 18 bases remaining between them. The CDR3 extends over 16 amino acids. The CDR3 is CASSYHTGLDSDTQYF. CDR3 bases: TGTGCCAGCAGTTACCACACAGGGTTGGATTCGGATACGCAGTATTTT.

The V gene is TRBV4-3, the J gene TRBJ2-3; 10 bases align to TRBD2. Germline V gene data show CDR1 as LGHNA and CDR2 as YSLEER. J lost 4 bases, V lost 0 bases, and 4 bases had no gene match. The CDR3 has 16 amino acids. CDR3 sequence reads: CASSQEPSGSSDTQYF. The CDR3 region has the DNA TGCGCCAGCAGCCAAGAACCTAGCGGGAGTTCAGATACGCAGTATTTT.

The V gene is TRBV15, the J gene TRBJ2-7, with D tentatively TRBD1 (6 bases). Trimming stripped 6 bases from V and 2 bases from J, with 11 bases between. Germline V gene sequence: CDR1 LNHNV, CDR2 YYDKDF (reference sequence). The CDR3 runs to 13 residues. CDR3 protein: CATRAGATYEQYF. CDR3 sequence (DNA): TGTGCCACCAGGGCAGGGGCTACCTACGAGCAGTACTTC.

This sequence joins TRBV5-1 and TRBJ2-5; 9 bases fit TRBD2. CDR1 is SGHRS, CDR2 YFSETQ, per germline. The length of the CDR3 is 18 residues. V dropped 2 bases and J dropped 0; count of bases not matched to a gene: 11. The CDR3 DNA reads TGCGCCAGCAGCTTCCGGGGGCTAGCGGGACAGTACCAAGAGACCCAGTACTTC. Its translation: CASSFRGLAGQYQETQYF.

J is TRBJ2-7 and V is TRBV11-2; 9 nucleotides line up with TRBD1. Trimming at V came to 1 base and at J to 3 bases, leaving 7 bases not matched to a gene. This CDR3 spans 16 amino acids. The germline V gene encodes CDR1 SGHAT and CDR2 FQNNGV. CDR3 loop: CASSLAPGQGFYEQYF. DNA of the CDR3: TGTGCCAGCAGCTTAGCCCCGGGACAGGGCTTCTACGAGCAGTACTTC.

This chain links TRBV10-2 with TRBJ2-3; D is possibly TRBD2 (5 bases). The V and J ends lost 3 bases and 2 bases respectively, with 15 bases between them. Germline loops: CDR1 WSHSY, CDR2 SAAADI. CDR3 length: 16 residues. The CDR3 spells CASSEGVTEVTDTQYF. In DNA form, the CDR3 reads TGCGCCAGCAGTGAAGGAGTGACGGAGGTCACAGATACGCAGTATTTT.

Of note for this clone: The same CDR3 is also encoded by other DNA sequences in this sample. The DNA of the CDR3 is TGTGCCAGCACCCAGGGGAACACTGAAGCTTTCTTT. It specifies CASTQGNTEAFF. This rearrangement joins TRBV28 to TRBJ1-1, with D possibly being TRBD1 (5 bases). CDR1 and CDR2 (germline): MDHEN, SYDVKM. The CDR3 runs to 12 residues. V was shortened by 7 bases and J by 1 base, with 7 bases between the two germline ends. The entire variable domain, with the rest obtained from reference TRBV28 and TRBJ1-1, is as follows: DVKVTQSSRYLVKRTGEKVFLECVQDMDHENMFWYRQDPGLGLRLIYFSYDVKMKEKGDIPEGYSVSREKKERFSLILESASTNQTSMYLCASTQGNTEAFFGQGTRLTVV.

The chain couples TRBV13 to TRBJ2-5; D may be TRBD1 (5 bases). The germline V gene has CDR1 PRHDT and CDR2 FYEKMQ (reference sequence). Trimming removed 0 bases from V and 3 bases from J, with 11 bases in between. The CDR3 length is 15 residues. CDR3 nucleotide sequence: TGTGCCAGCAGCTTAGGTCCAGAAGGGGAAGAGACCCAGTACTTC. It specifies CASSLGPEGEETQYF.

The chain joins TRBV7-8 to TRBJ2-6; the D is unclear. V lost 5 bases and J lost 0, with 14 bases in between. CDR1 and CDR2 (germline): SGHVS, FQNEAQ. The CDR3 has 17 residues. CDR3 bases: TGTGCCAGCAGCACCCGTTGGGGAAACTCTGGGGCCAACGTCCTGACTTTC. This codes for CASSTRWGNSGANVLTF.

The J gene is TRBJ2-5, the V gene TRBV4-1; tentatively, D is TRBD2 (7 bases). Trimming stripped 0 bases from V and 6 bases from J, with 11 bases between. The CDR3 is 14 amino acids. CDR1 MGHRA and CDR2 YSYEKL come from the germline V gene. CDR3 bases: TGCGCCAGCAGCCAAGATCGGGGGGCCCAGACCCAGTACTTC. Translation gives CASSQDRGAQTQYF.

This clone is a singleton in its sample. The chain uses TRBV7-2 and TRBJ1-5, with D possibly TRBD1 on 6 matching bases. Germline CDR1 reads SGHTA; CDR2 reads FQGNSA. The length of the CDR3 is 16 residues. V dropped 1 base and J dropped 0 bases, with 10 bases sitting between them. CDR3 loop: CASSLDDRTSNQPQHF. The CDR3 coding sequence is TGTGCCAGCAGCTTAGATGACAGGACTAGCAATCAGCCCCAGCATTTT.

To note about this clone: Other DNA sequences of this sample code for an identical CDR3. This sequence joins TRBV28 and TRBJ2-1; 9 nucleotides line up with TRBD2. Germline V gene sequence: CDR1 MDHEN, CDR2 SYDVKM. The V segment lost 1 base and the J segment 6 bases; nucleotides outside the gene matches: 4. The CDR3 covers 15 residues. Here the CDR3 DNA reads TGTGCCAGCAGTTTATTGGCGGGAGGGCTCAATGAGCAGTTCTTC. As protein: CASSLLAGGLNEQFF.

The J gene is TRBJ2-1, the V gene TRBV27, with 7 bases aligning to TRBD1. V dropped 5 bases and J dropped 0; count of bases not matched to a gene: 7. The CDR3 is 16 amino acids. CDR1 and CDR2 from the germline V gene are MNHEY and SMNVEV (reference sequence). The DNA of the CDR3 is TGTGCCAGCAGTCCGGGACAGACGAGCTCCTACAATGAGCAGTTCTTC. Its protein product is CASSPGQTSSYNEQFF.

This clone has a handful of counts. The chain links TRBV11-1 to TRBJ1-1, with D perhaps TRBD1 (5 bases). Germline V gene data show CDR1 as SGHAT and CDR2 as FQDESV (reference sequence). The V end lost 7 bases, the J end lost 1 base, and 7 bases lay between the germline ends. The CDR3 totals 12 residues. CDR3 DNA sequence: TGTGCCAGCAAGGGACGGAACACTGAAGCTTTCTTT. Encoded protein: CASKGRNTEAFF.

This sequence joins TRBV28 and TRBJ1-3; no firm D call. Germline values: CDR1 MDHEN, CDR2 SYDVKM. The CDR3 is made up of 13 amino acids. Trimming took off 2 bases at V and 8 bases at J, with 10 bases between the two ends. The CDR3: CASSLVSDDTIYF. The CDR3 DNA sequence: TGTGCCAGCAGTTTAGTATCAGATGACACCATATATTTT.

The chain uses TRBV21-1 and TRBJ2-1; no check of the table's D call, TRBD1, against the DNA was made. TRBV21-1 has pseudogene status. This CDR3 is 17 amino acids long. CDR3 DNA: TGTGCCAGCAGCAAAGTCTCAAGGGGTGGGTCCTACAATGAGCAGTTCTTC. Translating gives CASSKVSRGGSYNEQFF.

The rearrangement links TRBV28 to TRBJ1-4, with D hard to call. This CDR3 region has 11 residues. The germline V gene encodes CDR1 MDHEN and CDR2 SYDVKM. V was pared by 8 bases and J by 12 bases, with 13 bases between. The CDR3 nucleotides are TGTGCCAGCGAAGGAGTAGTGGAACTGTTTTTT. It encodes CASEGVVELFF.

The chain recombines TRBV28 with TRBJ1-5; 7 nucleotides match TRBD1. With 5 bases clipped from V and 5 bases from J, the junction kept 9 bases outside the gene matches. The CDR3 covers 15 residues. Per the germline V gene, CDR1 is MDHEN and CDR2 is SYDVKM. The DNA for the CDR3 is TGTGCCAGCAGTCCACGACAGGGCTTTCATCAGCCCCAGCATTTT. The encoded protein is CASSPRQGFHQPQHF.

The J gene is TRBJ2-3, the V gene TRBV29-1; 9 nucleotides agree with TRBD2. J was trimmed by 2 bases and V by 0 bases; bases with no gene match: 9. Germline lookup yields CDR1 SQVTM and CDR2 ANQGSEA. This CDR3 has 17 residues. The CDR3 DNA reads TGCAGCGTTGAAGATGGTTCCAGCGGGAGGTCCACAGATACGCAGTATTTT. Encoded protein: CSVEDGSSGRSTDTQYF.

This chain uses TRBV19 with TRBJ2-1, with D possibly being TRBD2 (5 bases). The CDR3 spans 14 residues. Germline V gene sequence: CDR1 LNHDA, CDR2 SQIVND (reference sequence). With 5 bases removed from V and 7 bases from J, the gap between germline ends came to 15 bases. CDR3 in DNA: TGTGCCAGTAGTGAAAATAGCGCCGGGAATGAGCAGTTCTTC. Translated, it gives CASSENSAGNEQFF.

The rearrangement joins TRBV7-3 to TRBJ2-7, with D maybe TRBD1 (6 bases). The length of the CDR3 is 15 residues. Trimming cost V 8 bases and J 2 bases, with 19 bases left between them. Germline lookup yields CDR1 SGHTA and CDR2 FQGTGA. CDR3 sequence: CASALGHFPTYEQYF. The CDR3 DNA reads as TGTGCCAGCGCACTGGGACATTTCCCAACCTACGAGCAGTACTTC.

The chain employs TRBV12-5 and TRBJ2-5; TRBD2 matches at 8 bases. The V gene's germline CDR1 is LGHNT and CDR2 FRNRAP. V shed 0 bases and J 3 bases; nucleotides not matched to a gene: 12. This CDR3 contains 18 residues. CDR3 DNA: TGTGCTAGTGGTTTGGTACCGATTAGCGGGGCGATCGAAGAGACCCAGTACTTC. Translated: CASGLVPISGAIEETQYF. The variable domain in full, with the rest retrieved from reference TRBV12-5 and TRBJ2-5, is DARVTQTPRHKVTEMGQEVTMRCQPILGHNTVFWYRQTMMQGLELLAYFRNRAPLDDSGMPKDRFSAEMPDATLATLKIQPSEPRDSAVYFCASGLVPISGAIEETQYFGPGTRLLVL.

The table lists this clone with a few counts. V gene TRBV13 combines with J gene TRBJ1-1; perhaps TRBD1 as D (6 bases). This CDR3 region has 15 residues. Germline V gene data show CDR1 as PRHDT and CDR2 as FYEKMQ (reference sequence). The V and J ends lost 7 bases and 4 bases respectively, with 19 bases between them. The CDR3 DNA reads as TGTGCCAGCACCCTTGAGGGGGGGTACGGCACTGAAGCTTTCTTT. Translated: CASTLEGGYGTEAFF.

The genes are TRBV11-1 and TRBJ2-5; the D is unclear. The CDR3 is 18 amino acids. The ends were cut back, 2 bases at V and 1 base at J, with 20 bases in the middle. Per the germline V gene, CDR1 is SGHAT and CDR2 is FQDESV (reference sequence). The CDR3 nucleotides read TGTGCCAGCAGCTTATTTGGTAATAACGGGCTAACCCAAGAGACCCAGTACTTC. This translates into CASSLFGNNGLTQETQYF. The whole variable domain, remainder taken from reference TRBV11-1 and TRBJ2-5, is EAEVAQSPRYKITEKSQAVAFWCDPISGHATLYWYRQILGQGPELLVQFQDESVVDDSQLPKDRFSAERLKGVDSTLKIQPAELGDSAMYLCASSLFGNNGLTQETQYFGPGTRLLVL.

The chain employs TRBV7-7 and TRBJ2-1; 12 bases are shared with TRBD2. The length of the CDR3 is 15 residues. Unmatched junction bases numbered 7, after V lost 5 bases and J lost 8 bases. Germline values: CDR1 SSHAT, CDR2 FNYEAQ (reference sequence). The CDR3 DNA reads TGTGCCAGCAGCCCCCGACTAGCGGGAGTCGATGAGCAGTTCTTC. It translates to CASSPRLAGVDEQFF.

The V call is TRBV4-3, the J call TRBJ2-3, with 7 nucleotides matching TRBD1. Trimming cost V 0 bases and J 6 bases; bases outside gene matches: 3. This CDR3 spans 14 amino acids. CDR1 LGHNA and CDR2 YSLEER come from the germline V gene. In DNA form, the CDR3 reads TGCGCCAGCAGCCAAGACGACAGGGTGGATACGCAGTATTTT. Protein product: CASSQDDRVDTQYF.

The chain's CDR3 is CASTRVEGLKLFF. CDR3 in DNA: TGTGCCAGCACTAGGGTGGAGGGGTTAAAACTGTTTTTT. The gene calls are TRBV28 and TRBJ1-4; the D gene is possibly TRBD1 (5 bases). The CDR3 loop spans 13 amino acids. CDR1 is MDHEN and CDR2 is SYDVKM in the germline V gene. V shed 7 bases and J shed 10 bases, with 16 bases lying between them.